The rows below give T cell receptor beta chains drawn from one sample of a study of CD8+CD57+ T cells in acquired aplastic anemia. TCRdb itself ran the reads through MiXCR, one entry per CDR3 protein. The sample carries roughly 250,000 distinct CDR3 sequences, more than 45% recorded once. Sequenced input: sorted CD4+, CD8+, or CD8+CD57+ T cells (not recorded which) from PBMCs. The receptors shown here come from a human donor with aplastic anemia. The CDR3 runs from the conserved cysteine through the conserved F or W. Each record gives: J gene, V gene, D gene, clone size, CDR3 protein, CDR3 DNA. D genes are given only for firm matches. Clone size appears in some rows only: once, few, many, or a class for an expanded clone.

TRBJ1-1	TRBV29-1	.	.	CSVTLRTYDTEAFF	TGCAGCGTCACGCTCCGGACATATGATACTGAAGCTTTCTTT
TRBJ2-3	TRBV11-2	TRBD2	once	CASSSTQRGAHTQYF	TGTGCCAGCAGTTCTACCCAGCGGGGGGCACATACGCAGTATTTT
TRBJ1-6	TRBV9	TRBD1	many	CASSETGGNSPLHF	TGTGCCAGCAGCGAAACAGGGGGTAATTCACCCCTCCACTTT
TRBJ1-6	TRBV7-6	.	.	CASSLETGYNSPLHF	TGTGCCAGCAGCTTGGAAACGGGGTATAATTCACCCCTCCACTTT
TRBJ2-7	TRBV6-5	.	many	CASSYSDFYEQYF	TGTGCCAGCAGTTACTCCGACTTCTACGAGCAGTACTTC
TRBJ1-3	TRBV24-1	TRBD1	.	CATSEPQGEDTIYF	TGTGCCACCAGTGAACCACAGGGGGAAGACACCATATATTTT
TRBJ2-1	TRBV15	.	.	CATSNDNEQFF	TGTGCCACCAGCAATGACAATGAGCAGTTCTTC
TRBJ2-7	TRBV9	.	many	CASSGLAGAGSRGEQYF	TGTGCCAGCAGCGGCCTTGCGGGCGCGGGCTCCCGTGGCGAGCAGTACTTC
TRBJ1-6	TRBV6-5	TRBD1	.	CASSVQGADNSPLHF	TGTGCCAGCAGTGTACAGGGGGCAGATAATTCACCCCTCCACTTT
TRBJ2-2	TRBV24-1	TRBD1	.	CATSDLTGGATGELFF	TGTGCCACCAGTGATCTGACAGGGGGCGCGACCGGGGAGCTGTTTTTT